These T cell receptor beta chains were read from a single sample in a study of technical replicates of blood from a few donors. Repertoires were generated with immunoSEQ multiplex PCR, while TCRdb's copy carries only in-frame clones and drops some. This table has fewer than 90,000 clones, around 94% appearing once. The specimen sequenced was T cells isolated from PBMCs. Receptors were obtained from a human donor in good health. Both conserved end residues are part of each CDR3. The D gene is left open where the match is weak. Not every row has a clone size; where given, it reads once, few, many or a size class.

v_call: TRBV2; clone_size: NA; d_call: TRBD2; j_call: TRBJ2-1; cdr3_aa: CASRLAGAHEQFF; cdr3_nt: TGTGCCAGCAGACTAGCGGGAGCCCATGAGCAGTTCTTC
v_call: TRBV4-3; clone_size: NA; d_call: NA; j_call: TRBJ2-7; cdr3_aa: CASSQDRVGYEQYF; cdr3_nt: TGCGCCAGCAGCCAAGACAGGGTGGGATACGAGCAGTACTTC
v_call: TRBV19; clone_size: NA; d_call: NA; j_call: TRBJ1-5; cdr3_aa: CASSMRESQPQHF; cdr3_nt: TGTGCCAGTAGTATGAGGGAGAGTCAGCCCCAGCATTTT
v_call: TRBV10-2; clone_size: NA; d_call: TRBD1; j_call: TRBJ2-5; cdr3_aa: CASKIMTGLTETQYF; cdr3_nt: TGCGCCAGCAAAATAATGACAGGGTTAACGGAGACCCAGTACTTC
v_call: TRBV6-6; clone_size: NA; d_call: NA; j_call: TRBJ2-7; cdr3_aa: CATKPQAENYEQYF; cdr3_nt: TGTGCCACCAAACCGCAGGCTGAGAACTACGAGCAGTACTTC
v_call: TRBV30; clone_size: NA; d_call: TRBD1; j_call: TRBJ2-3; cdr3_aa: CAWARDRFTDTQYF; cdr3_nt: TGTGCCTGGGCCCGGGACAGGTTCACAGATACGCAGTATTTT
v_call: TRBV7-7; clone_size: NA; d_call: NA; j_call: TRBJ2-3; cdr3_aa: CASSFGSTDTQYF; cdr3_nt: TGTGCTAGCAGCTTCGGGAGTACAGATACGCAGTATTTT
v_call: TRBV15; clone_size: NA; d_call: NA; j_call: TRBJ2-7; cdr3_aa: CATSRERRSYEQYF; cdr3_nt: TGTGCCACCAGCAGAGAAAGGCGGAGTTACGAGCAGTACTTC
v_call: TRBV29-1; clone_size: NA; d_call: NA; j_call: TRBJ1-4; cdr3_aa: CSAAGTKRGDTEKLFF; cdr3_nt: TGCAGCGCTGCCGGGACAAAGAGAGGGGATACTGAAAAACTGTTTTTT
v_call: TRBV5-1; clone_size: NA; d_call: NA; j_call: TRBJ1-4; cdr3_aa: CASSSLLGPTNEKLFF; cdr3_nt: TGCGCCAGCAGCTCGCTCCTGGGGCCAACAAATGAAAAACTGTTTTTT
v_call: TRBV5-1; clone_size: NA; d_call: NA; j_call: TRBJ2-7; cdr3_aa: CASRKDTGAYEQYF; cdr3_nt: TGCGCCAGCAGGAAAGACACAGGAGCCTACGAGCAGTACTTC
v_call: TRBV29-1; clone_size: NA; d_call: NA; j_call: TRBJ2-1; cdr3_aa: CSVRQGIYEQFF; cdr3_nt: TGCAGCGTTAGGCAGGGGATCTATGAGCAGTTCTTC
v_call: TRBV29-1; clone_size: NA; d_call: TRBD1; j_call: TRBJ2-7; cdr3_aa: CSAEGGTGGNYEQYF; cdr3_nt: TGCAGCGCTGAAGGAGGGACAGGGGGAAACTACGAGCAGTACTTC
v_call: TRBV19; clone_size: NA; d_call: NA; j_call: TRBJ2-3; cdr3_aa: CASSTTRLDTQYF; cdr3_nt: TGTGCCAGTAGTACGACTAGACTGGATACGCAGTATTTT
v_call: TRBV19; clone_size: once; d_call: NA; j_call: TRBJ2-2; cdr3_aa: CASSPLSGELFF; cdr3_nt: TGTGCCAGTAGCCCCCTATCCGGGGAGCTGTTTTTT
v_call: TRBV13; clone_size: NA; d_call: NA; j_call: TRBJ1-4; cdr3_aa: CASGLKGGKLFF; cdr3_nt: TGTGCCAGCGGACTAAAAGGTGGAAAACTGTTTTTT
v_call: TRBV30; clone_size: NA; d_call: NA; j_call: TRBJ2-3; cdr3_aa: CAWSESALSDTQYF; cdr3_nt: TGTGCCTGGAGTGAGTCAGCGTTGAGTGATACGCAGTATTTT
v_call: TRBV7-8; clone_size: once; d_call: NA; j_call: TRBJ2-1; cdr3_aa: CASSFRASYNEQFF; cdr3_nt: TGTGCCAGCAGCTTCAGGGCCTCCTACAATGAGCAGTTCTTC
v_call: TRBV5-6; clone_size: NA; d_call: TRBD2; j_call: TRBJ2-7; cdr3_aa: CASSLMLAGSYEQYF; cdr3_nt: TGTGCCAGCAGCTTAATGCTAGCGGGAAGCTACGAGCAGTACTTC
v_call: TRBV7-2; clone_size: NA; d_call: TRBD1; j_call: TRBJ2-7; cdr3_aa: CASTDRASIGGEQYF; cdr3_nt: TGTGCCAGCACCGACAGGGCCTCGATCGGTGGCGAGCAGTACTTC
v_call: TRBV6-5; clone_size: once; d_call: TRBD1; j_call: TRBJ1-5; cdr3_aa: CASSRGQGSNQPQHF; cdr3_nt: TGTGCCAGCAGTCGCGGACAGGGTAGCAATCAGCCCCAGCATTTT
v_call: TRBV27; clone_size: NA; d_call: TRBD2; j_call: TRBJ2-1; cdr3_aa: CASSPREREIPGEQFF; cdr3_nt: TGTGCCAGCAGCCCCCGGGAGCGGGAGATTCCAGGTGAGCAGTTCTTC
v_call: TRBV11-2; clone_size: NA; d_call: NA; j_call: TRBJ1-1; cdr3_aa: CASSLDRSVSSANTEAFF; cdr3_nt: TGTGCCAGCAGCTTAGATCGGAGTGTATCCTCAGCGAACACTGAAGCTTTCTTT
v_call: TRBV19; clone_size: NA; d_call: NA; j_call: TRBJ1-1; cdr3_aa: CASSIDLFHGDTEAFF; cdr3_nt: TGTGCCAGTAGTATAGATCTATTTCACGGGGACACTGAAGCTTTCTTT
v_call: TRBV5-1; clone_size: NA; d_call: TRBD2; j_call: TRBJ2-5; cdr3_aa: CASSSLAGAQLAQYF; cdr3_nt: TGCGCCAGCAGCTCCCTAGCGGGTGCTCAGTTGGCCCAGTACTTC
v_call: TRBV6-5; clone_size: NA; d_call: NA; j_call: TRBJ2-6; cdr3_aa: CASSYLSGSGANVLTF; cdr3_nt: TGTGCCAGCAGTTACCTAAGCGGCTCTGGGGCCAACGTCCTGACTTTC
v_call: TRBV28; clone_size: NA; d_call: TRBD2; j_call: TRBJ2-4; cdr3_aa: CASRPGTSGALKNIQYF; cdr3_nt: TGTGCCAGCAGACCGGGGACTAGCGGAGCCTTAAAAAACATTCAGTACTTC
v_call: TRBV28; clone_size: NA; d_call: TRBD1; j_call: TRBJ1-5; cdr3_aa: CASTKGTGTDQPQHF; cdr3_nt: TGTGCCAGCACCAAGGGGACAGGGACTGATCAGCCCCAGCATTTT
v_call: TRBV2; clone_size: once; d_call: TRBD1; j_call: TRBJ1-2; cdr3_aa: CAGDATGGDYTF; cdr3_nt: TGTGCCGGTGACGCGACAGGGGGCGACTACACCTTC
v_call: TRBV28; clone_size: NA; d_call: NA; j_call: TRBJ1-1; cdr3_aa: CASSLGSEIEAFF; cdr3_nt: TGTGCCAGCAGTTTAGGGTCGGAGATCGAAGCTTTCTTT
v_call: TRBV5-4; clone_size: NA; d_call: TRBD2; j_call: TRBJ2-7; cdr3_aa: CASSFTGGDYEQYF; cdr3_nt: TGTGCCAGCAGCTTCACGGGAGGGGACTACGAGCAGTACTTC
v_call: TRBV6-5; clone_size: NA; d_call: NA; j_call: TRBJ2-5; cdr3_aa: CASSYSSSWETQYF; cdr3_nt: TGTGCCAGCAGTTACTCTTCTAGTTGGGAGACCCAGTACTTC
v_call: TRBV30; clone_size: NA; d_call: TRBD1; j_call: TRBJ1-4; cdr3_aa: CAWGQGVREKLFF; cdr3_nt: TGTGCCTGGGGACAGGGTGTAAGGGAAAAACTGTTTTTT
v_call: TRBV30; clone_size: NA; d_call: TRBD2; j_call: TRBJ2-1; cdr3_aa: CAWSVSSGIYNEQFF; cdr3_nt: TGTGCCTGGAGTGTATCTAGCGGGATCTACAATGAGCAGTTCTTC
v_call: TRBV2; clone_size: NA; d_call: NA; j_call: TRBJ2-7; cdr3_aa: CASRPPGLTTYEQYF; cdr3_nt: TGTGCCAGCAGGCCTCCGGGACTGACTACCTACGAGCAGTACTTC
v_call: TRBV7-2; clone_size: NA; d_call: TRBD1; j_call: TRBJ1-2; cdr3_aa: CASSSTGRDRGNGYTF; cdr3_nt: TGTGCCAGCAGCTCTACGGGTCGGGACAGGGGCAATGGCTACACCTTC
v_call: TRBV6-1; clone_size: NA; d_call: TRBD1; j_call: TRBJ1-2; cdr3_aa: CASSEAILQGLDGYTF; cdr3_nt: TGTGCCAGCAGTGAAGCAATACTACAGGGGTTGGATGGCTACACCTTC
v_call: TRBV4-3; clone_size: NA; d_call: TRBD1; j_call: TRBJ2-7; cdr3_aa: CVSSPSGQYSYEQYF; cdr3_nt: TGCGTCAGCAGCCCCTCGGGACAGTACTCCTACGAGCAGTACTTC